The clone carrying this T cell receptor (delta chain) rates as medium-sized. Germline V lookup: CDR1 TSWWSYY, CDR2 QGS. CDR3 length equals 18 residues. The trim removed 4 bases at V and 3 bases at J, leaving 13 bases unmatched. The data were taken from a study of gamma-delta chains in newborns, infants, children. Study-wide context: Microbial exposure reportedly drives polyclonal innate γδ T cell expansion after birth.

TCRdb re-processed the reads via CATT. This sample carries 6,100 or so delta-chain clones, 14% to 15% of them seen once, and the ten largest clones take about 23%. The clonotype originates from a child who was a newborn, infant or young child, either healthy, febrile or measles-vaccinated (not recorded which). Material: blood, obtained at baseline. V and J are TRDV1 and TRDJ1, with 11 bases fitting TRDD3. CDR3 in DNA: TGTGCTCTTGGGGGGACCGCCTCCTACTGGGGGATAGCCGATAAACTCATCTTT. Residues: CALGGTASYWGIADKLIF.